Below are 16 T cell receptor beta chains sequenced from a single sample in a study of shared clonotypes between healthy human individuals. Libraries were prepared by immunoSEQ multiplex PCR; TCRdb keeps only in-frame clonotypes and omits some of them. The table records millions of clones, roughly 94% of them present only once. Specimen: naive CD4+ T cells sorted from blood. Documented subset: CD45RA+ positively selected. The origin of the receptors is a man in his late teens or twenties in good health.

CDR3 amino acids: CASSPPGQGTHEQYF. CDR3 DNA: TGCGCCAGCAGCCCACCGGGACAGGGGACCCACGAGCAGTACTTC. This sequence joins TRBV5-1 and TRBJ2-7; TRBD1 matches at 10 bases. Germline V CDR1 and CDR2: SGHRS, YFSETQ. V dropped 4 bases and J dropped 5; count of bases not matched to a gene: 9. There are 15 residues in the CDR3.

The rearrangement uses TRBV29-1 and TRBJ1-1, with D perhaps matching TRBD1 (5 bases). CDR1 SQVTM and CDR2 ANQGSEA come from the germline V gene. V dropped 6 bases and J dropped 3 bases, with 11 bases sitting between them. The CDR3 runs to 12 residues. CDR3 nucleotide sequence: TGCAGCGTGCAGGGTCTGGACACTGAAGCTTTCTTT. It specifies CSVQGLDTEAFF.

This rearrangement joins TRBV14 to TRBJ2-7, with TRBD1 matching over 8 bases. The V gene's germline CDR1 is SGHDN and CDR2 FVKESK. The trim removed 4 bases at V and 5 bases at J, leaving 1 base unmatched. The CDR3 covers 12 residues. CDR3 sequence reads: CASSRDRNEQYF. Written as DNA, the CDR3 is TGTGCCAGCAGCCGGGACAGGAACGAGCAGTACTTC.

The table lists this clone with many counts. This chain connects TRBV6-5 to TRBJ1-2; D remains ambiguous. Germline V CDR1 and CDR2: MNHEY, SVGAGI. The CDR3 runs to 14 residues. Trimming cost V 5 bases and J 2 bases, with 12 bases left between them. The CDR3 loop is CASSTVSENYGYTF. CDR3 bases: TGTGCCAGCAGTACCGTCTCAGAAAACTATGGCTACACCTTC.

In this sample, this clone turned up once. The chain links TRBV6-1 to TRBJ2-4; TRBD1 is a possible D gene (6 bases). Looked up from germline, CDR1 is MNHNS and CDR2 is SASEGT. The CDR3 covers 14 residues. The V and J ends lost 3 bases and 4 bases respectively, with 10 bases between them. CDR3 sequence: CASSEAGTKNIQYF. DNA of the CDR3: TGTGCCAGCAGTGAGGCAGGGACAAAAAACATTCAGTACTTC.

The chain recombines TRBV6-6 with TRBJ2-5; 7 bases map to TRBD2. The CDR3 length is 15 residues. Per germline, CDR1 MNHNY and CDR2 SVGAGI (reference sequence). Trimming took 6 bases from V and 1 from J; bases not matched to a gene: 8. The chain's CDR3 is CASSLAGVSQETQYF. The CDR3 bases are TGTGCCAGCAGCCTTGCGGGGGTTAGCCAAGAGACCCAGTACTTC.

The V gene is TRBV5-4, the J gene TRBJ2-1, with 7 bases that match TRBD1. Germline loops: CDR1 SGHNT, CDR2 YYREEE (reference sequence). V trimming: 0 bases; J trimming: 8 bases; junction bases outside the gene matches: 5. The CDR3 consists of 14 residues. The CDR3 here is CASSLGQGIDEQFF. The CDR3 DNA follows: TGTGCCAGCAGCTTGGGACAGGGTATAGATGAGCAGTTCTTC.

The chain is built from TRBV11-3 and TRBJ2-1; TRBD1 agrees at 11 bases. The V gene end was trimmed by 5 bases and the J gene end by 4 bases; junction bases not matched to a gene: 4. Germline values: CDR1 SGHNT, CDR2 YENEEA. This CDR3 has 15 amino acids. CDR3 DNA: TGTGCCAGCAGCCCCGGGACAGGGGGATACAATGAGCAGTTCTTC. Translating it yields CASSPGTGGYNEQFF.

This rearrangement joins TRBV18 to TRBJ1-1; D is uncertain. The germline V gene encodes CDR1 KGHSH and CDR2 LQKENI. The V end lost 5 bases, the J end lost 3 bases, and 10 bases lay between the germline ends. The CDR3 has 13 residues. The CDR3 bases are TGTGCCAGCTCAAGTGGTTTGGACACTGAAGCTTTCTTT. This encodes CASSSGLDTEAFF.

CDR3: CASSLNRGLNEKLFF. CDR3 coding DNA: TGTGCCAGCAGCCTAAACAGGGGCCTTAATGAAAAACTGTTTTTT. The rearrangement uses TRBV7-2 and TRBJ1-4; 7 nucleotides match TRBD1. The CDR3 has 15 residues. Germline values: CDR1 SGHTA, CDR2 FQGNSA. Trimming removed 5 bases from V and 4 bases from J; junction bases left unmatched: 7.

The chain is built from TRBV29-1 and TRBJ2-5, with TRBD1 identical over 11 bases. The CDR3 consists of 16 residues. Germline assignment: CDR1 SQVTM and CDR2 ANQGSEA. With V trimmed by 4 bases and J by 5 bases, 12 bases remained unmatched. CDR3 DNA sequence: TGCAGCGTTGTACGTCCGGACAGGGGGCGCGGCGAGACCCAGTACTTC. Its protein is CSVVRPDRGRGETQYF.

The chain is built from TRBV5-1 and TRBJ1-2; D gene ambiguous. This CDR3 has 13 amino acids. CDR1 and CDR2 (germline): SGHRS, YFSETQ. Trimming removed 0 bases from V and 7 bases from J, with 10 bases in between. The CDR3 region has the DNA TGCGCCAGCAGCTTGGGGTCAGGTTTTGGCTACACCTTC. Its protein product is CASSLGSGFGYTF. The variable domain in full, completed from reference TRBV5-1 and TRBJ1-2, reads KAGVTQTPRYLIKTRGQQVTLSCSPISGHRSVSWYQQTPGQGLQFLFEYFSETQRNKGNFPGRFSGRQFSNSRSEMNVSTLELGDSALYLCASSLGSGFGYTFGSGTRLTVV.

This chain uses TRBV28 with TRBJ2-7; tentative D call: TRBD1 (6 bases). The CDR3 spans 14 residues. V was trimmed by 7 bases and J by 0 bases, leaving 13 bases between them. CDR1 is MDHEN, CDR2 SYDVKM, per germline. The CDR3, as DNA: TGTGCCAGCACCGGACAGCCTCTCTCCTACGAGCAGTACTTC. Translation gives CASTGQPLSYEQYF.

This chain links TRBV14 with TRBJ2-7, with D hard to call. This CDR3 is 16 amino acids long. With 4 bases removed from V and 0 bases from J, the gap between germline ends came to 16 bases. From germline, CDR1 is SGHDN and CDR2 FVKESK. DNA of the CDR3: TGTGCCAGCAGCCGAGATTTCGGGTCTAGCTCCTACGAGCAGTACTTC. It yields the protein CASSRDFGSSSYEQYF.

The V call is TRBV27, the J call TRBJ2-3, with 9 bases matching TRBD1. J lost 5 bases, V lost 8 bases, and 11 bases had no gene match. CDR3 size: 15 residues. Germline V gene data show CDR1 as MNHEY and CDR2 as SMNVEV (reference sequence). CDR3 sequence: CASYGTGLAGDTQYF. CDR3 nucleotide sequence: TGTGCCAGCTATGGGACAGGGTTAGCGGGAGATACGCAGTATTTT.

Here the CDR3 reads CASSPGAQTWSAFF. CDR3 in DNA: TGTGCCAGCTCACCGGGGGCGCAGACTTGGAGCGCTTTCTTT. This chain connects TRBV18 to TRBJ1-1; a weak D match, TRBD1 (6 bases). Trimming pared 3 bases from V and 11 bases from J, leaving 19 bases between. This CDR3 contains 14 residues. Looked up from germline, CDR1 is KGHSH and CDR2 is LQKENI.